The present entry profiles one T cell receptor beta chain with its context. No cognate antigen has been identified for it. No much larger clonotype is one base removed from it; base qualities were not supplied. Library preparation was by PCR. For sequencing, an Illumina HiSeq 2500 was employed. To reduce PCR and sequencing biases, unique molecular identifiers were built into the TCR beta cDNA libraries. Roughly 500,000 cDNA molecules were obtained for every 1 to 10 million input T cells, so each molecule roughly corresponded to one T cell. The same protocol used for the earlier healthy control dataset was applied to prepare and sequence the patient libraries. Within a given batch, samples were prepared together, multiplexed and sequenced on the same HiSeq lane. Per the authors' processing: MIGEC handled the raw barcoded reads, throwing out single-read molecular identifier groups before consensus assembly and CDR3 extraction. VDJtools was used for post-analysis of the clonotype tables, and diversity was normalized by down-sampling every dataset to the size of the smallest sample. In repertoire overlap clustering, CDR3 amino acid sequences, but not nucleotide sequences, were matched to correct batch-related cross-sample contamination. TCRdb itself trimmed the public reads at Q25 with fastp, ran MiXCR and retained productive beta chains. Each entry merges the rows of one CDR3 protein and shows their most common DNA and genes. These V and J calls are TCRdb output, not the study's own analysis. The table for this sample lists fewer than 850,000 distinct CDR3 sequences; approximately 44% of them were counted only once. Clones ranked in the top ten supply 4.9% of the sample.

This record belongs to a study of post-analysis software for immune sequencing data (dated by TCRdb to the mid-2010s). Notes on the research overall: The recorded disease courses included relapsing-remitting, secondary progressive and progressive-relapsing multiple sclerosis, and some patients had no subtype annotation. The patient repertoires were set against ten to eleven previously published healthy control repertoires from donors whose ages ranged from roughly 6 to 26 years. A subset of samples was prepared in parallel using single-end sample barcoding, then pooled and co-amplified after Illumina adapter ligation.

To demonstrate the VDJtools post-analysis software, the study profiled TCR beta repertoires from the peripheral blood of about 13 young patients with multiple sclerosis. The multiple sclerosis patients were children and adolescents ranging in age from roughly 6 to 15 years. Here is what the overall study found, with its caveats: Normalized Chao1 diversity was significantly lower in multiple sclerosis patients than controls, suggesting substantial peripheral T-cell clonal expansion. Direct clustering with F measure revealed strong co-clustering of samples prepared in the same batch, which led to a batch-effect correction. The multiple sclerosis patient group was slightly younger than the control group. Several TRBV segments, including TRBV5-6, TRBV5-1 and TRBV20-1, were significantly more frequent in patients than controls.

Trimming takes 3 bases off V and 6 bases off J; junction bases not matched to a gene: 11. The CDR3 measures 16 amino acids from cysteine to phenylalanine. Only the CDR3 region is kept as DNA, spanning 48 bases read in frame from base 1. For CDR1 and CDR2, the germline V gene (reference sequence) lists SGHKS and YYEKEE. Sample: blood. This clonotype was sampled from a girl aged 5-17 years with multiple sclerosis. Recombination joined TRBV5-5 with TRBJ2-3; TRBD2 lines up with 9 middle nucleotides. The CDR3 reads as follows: CASSSTLAGVSDTQYF. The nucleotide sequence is TGTGCCAGCAGCTCCACTTTAGCGGGAGTCTCGGATACGCAGTATTTT.